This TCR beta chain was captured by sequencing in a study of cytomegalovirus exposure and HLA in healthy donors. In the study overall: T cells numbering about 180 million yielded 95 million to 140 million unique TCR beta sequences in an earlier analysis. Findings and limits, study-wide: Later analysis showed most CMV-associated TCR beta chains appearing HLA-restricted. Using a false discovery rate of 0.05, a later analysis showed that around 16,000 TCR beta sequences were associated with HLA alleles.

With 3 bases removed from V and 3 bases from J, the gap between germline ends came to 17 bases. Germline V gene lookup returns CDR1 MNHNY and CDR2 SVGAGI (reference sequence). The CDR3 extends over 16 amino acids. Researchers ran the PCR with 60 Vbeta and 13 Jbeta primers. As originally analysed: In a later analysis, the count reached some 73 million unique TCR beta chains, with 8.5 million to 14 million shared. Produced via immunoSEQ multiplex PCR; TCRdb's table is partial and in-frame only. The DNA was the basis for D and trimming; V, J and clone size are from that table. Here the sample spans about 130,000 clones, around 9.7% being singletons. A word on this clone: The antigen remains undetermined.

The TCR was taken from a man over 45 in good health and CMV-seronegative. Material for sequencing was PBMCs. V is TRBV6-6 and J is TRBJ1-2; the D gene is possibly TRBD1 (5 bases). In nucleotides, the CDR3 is TGTGCCAGCAGTTATCTCCCCCGGGGGGTAGACTATGGCTACACCTTC. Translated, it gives CASSYLPRGVDYGYTF.